This T cell receptor (beta chain) was sequenced for a study of T cell responses to AZD1222 COVID-19 vaccine listed by TCRdb under 2021. The study in broad terms: AZD1222 recipients with second doses at about 4 weeks or about 12 weeks were pooled, because spike-specific TCR depth and breadth did not differ between schedules. TCR sequencing was performed for fewer than 250 trial participants, of whom about 200 were given two doses of AZD1222 and around 26 were given two doses of MenACWY control vaccine. Trial participants were enrolled into age subgroups of 18-55, 56-69 and 70-plus years, which contained 148, 28 and 57 TCR-sequenced participants, respectively. The full study reports these points: Because no day 14 peak-response samples were available, repertoires were characterized only after the peak T cell response. Vaccine-associated CD4 TCRs spanned the whole spike protein, with dominant responses in regions 160-218 and 743-854. A significant rise in spike-specific TCR breadth and depth was observed after two AZD1222 doses relative to day 0 and relative to MenACWY recipients. Conclusions about previously exposed vaccinees are limited, since just five or six AZD1222 recipients were seropositive for SARS-CoV-2 at baseline. Reportedly, almost half of the unique spike-specific TCRs recognized epitopes lying outside the regions that are mutated in the B.1.351 and B.1.1.7 variants. Participants were mostly white British, with more females than males. The authors suggested clonal diversity may have been underestimated. In the small 56-69-year group, the increase in depth fell short of significance, most likely because of low power.

In the paper's terms, the time point label means: baseline before first vaccination. Vaccinee samples were obtained from the UK trials COV001 and COV002, which included a single-blind randomized controlled phase 2/3 trial of AZD1222 (ChAdOx1 nCoV-19) in healthy adults. Trial participant PBMC samples were collected at day 0 and day 28 after the second dose for TCRbeta chain sequencing. About this clone: There is no known antigen for this receptor. Base qualities are not recorded, but no much larger clone differs from it by a single base.

The CDR3 regions of human TCRbeta chains were subjected to immunosequencing. The authors processed their data as follows. TCRs in the repertoires were matched against a reference library of SARS-CoV-2-specific TCRs that had been generated with the MIRA antigen-specificity platform. Breadth was defined as the fraction of unique TCRs that were SARS-CoV-2-associated. Depth was defined as the fraction of total T cells that were SARS-CoV-2-associated. Using the MIRA data, each spike-specific TCR was mapped to the spike region that the TCR reacts to and placed in a CD4 or CD8 class. Log10-transformed breadth and depth values were compared by one-way ANOVA with Sidak's multiple comparisons tests. TCRdb mirrors the immuneACCESS table, restricted to in-frame sequences. Some clones are absent from its copies; in checked studies, under half trace to an unresolved V gene, and the reason for the others is unknown. V and J calls and clone size are given by that table; D and trimming were obtained from the DNA. In all, the sample holds approximately 100,000 clones, and 75% to 95% of those were seen once. The ten largest clones capture about 48% of the sample.

Here V drops 8 bases and J drops 7 bases, and the junction holds 11 bases not matched to any gene. According to the germline V gene (reference sequence), CDR1 reads GTSNPN and CDR2 reads SVGIG. The CDR3 runs 13 amino acids, cysteine and phenylalanine included. Kept here is only the CDR3 DNA, which spans 39 bases and is read in frame from base 1. Recombination joined TRBV30 with TRBJ2-5; 9 of the junction bases match TRBD2. The sequence came from an adult in good health. Sequenced material: peripheral blood, taken on day 0 of AZD1222 vaccination. The sequence in DNA is TGTGCCCGGGATGGCGGGGGGGAGAGGACCCAGTACTTC. The encoded protein is CARDGGGERTQYF.